The rows below give T cell receptor beta chains drawn from one sample of a study of blood T cell repertoires in COVID-19. Data came from immunoSEQ multiplex PCR; TCRdb stores just in-frame clones and leaves some out. Of over 150,000 clones listed, approximately 91% are singletons. The sequenced material came from peripheral blood. The receptors originated from a man in his forties or fifties with COVID-19, enrolled during active disease. CDR3s include the opening cysteine and the closing phenylalanine or tryptophan. Clone size, where shown, is once, few, many, or a class for clones that have expanded.

size: NA; J: TRBJ1-1; V: TRBV5-1; CDR3: CASQTGEASGTEAFF
size: NA; J: TRBJ1-2; V: TRBV5-1; CDR3: CASSLQGPTNYGYTF
size: NA; J: TRBJ1-1; V: TRBV11-2; CDR3: CASSLSGQGEAFF
size: NA; J: TRBJ2-1; V: TRBV21-1; CDR3: CAGQGRSSYNEQFF
size: NA; J: TRBJ1-1; V: TRBV19; CDR3: CASRPRQGSDTEAFF
size: NA; J: TRBJ2-1; V: TRBV30; CDR3: CAWSGGTGGQNEQFF
size: NA; J: TRBJ1-2; V: TRBV4-2; CDR3: CASSQDGTGASQAGYTF
size: NA; J: TRBJ1-1; V: TRBV9; CDR3: CASSVQENTEAFF
size: NA; J: TRBJ1-5; V: TRBV27; CDR3: CASSLSGVKGQPQHF
size: NA; J: TRBJ2-1; V: TRBV11-1; CDR3: CASSLDSRDSYNEQFF
size: NA; J: TRBJ2-7; V: TRBV10-1; CDR3: CASSAATGQGVYEQYF
size: once; J: TRBJ1-6; V: TRBV19; CDR3: CASSRSGGFGSPLHF
size: NA; J: TRBJ2-3; V: TRBV27; CDR3: CASSRGDFTNTQYF
size: NA; J: TRBJ2-3; V: TRBV9; CDR3: CASSAVAGASLDTQYF
size: NA; J: TRBJ2-5; V: TRBV5-4; CDR3: CASSSGLAGVGETQYF